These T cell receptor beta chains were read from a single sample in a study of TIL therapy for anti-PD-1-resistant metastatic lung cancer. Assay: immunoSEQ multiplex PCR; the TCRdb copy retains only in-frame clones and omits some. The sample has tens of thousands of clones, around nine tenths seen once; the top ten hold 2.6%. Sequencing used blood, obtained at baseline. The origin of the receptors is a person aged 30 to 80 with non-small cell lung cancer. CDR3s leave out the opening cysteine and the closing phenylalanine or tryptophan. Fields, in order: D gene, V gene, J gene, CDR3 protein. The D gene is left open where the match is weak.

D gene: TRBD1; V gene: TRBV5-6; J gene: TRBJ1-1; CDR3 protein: ATGGQGRSRTEAF
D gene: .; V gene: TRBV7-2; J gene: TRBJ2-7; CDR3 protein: ASSFAPRGPYEQY
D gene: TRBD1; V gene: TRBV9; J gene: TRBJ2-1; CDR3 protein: ASSGGTGGVNEQF
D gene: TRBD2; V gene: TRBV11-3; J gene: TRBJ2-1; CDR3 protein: ASSAGLGSYNEQF
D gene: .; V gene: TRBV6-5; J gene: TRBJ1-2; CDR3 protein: ASRVEGSYGYT
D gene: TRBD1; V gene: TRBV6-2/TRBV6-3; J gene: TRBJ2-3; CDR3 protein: ASSWDFRQGGTDTQY
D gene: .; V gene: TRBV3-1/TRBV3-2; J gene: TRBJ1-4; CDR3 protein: ATGGRAGEKLF
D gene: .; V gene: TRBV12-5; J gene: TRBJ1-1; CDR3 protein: ASGLGLRGDTEAF
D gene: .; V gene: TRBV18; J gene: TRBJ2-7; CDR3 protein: ASSPPVTGSWSEQY
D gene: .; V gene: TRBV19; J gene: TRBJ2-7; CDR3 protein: ASSIGGRPSYEQY
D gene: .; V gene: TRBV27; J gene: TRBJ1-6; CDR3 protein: ASSTPGPYNSPLH
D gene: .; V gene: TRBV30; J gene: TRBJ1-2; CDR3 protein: ASGRGGGGYT
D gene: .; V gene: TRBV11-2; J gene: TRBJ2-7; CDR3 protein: ASSSAYEQY
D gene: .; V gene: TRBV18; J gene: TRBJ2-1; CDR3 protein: ASSPDSGAVVDEQF
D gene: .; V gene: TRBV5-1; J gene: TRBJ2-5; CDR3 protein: ASRVSQGETQY
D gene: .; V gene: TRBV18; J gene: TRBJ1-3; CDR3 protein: ASSPRVVLDSGNTIY